These T cell receptor beta chains were read from a single sample in a study of early T cells in non-severe SARS-CoV-2 infection. MiXCR, run by TCRdb on the 5' RACE reads, gives a single entry per CDR3 protein. The sample gives tens of thousands of distinct CDR3 sequences, around an eighth of which show up once; around 1.3% is in the top ten. The sequencing input was whole blood. The source of these receptors is an adult who was a healthcare worker with PCR-confirmed SARS-CoV-2 infection or an uninfected control (not recorded which). CDR3s include the opening cysteine and the closing phenylalanine or tryptophan. Each record gives: CDR3 protein, V gene, CDR3 length.

CDR3: CASSFGSNEQFF
V: TRBV7-9
length: 12

CDR3: CASSLAPPGLADYNEQFF
V: TRBV5-1
length: 18

CDR3: CASSAGQRAYEQYF
V: TRBV12-3/TRBV12-4
length: 14

CDR3: CASSPQAGVSHEQYF
V: TRBV12-3/TRBV12-4
length: 15

CDR3: CASSLRGGVYEQYF
V: TRBV5-1
length: 14

CDR3: CASSSLRTGIYEQYF
V: TRBV6-6
length: 15

CDR3: CASSPDGTGGYEQYF
V: TRBV7-2
length: 15

CDR3: CASSPSAGGTTGELFF
V: TRBV11-2
length: 16

CDR3: CASRPLDENTGELFF
V: TRBV7-9
length: 15

CDR3: CASSPRTGGMNEQFF
V: TRBV7-2
length: 15

CDR3: CATSGTSGGRFF
V: TRBV24-1
length: 12

CDR3: CASTSQGRAFF
V: TRBV6-5
length: 11

CDR3: CASSVVSAANTGELFF
V: TRBV9
length: 16

CDR3: CASSRTGENSPLHF
V: TRBV3-1
length: 14

CDR3: CASILSPEGAEAFF
V: TRBV2
length: 14

CDR3: CSAEQISGANVLTF
V: TRBV20-1
length: 14

CDR3: CAIGTSDQETQYF
V: TRBV10-3
length: 13

CDR3: CASSHQVFMQFF
V: TRBV28
length: 12

CDR3: CASSLSITSGSTGELFF
V: TRBV11-2
length: 17

CDR3: CASGGLAGGEETQYF
V: TRBV12-3/TRBV12-4
length: 15

CDR3: CASSPSGVRYEQYF
V: TRBV7-2
length: 14

CDR3: CASEVPGIGTVTDTQYF
V: TRBV2
length: 17

CDR3: CASSRRTDKKETQYF
V: TRBV5-6
length: 15

CDR3: CASSQGQGNQPQHF
V: TRBV3-1
length: 14

CDR3: CAISESGQVSYEQYF
V: TRBV10-3
length: 15

CDR3: CASSFDSTYEQYF
V: TRBV7-2
length: 13

CDR3: CASSAGVSGNTIYF
V: TRBV7-9
length: 14

CDR3: CASSPTAQETQYF
V: TRBV18
length: 13

CDR3: CASSEAGGSETQYF
V: TRBV25-1
length: 14

CDR3: CAWSWEGVHYNSPLHF
V: TRBV30
length: 16

CDR3: CSARTMDGGYTEAFF
V: TRBV20-1
length: 15

CDR3: CAISEGPPGETQYF
V: TRBV10-3
length: 14

CDR3: CASGLVLGARDNEQFF
V: TRBV12-5
length: 16

CDR3: CASSLAVAGRTQYF
V: TRBV5-4
length: 14

CDR3: CASSYRRASTDTQYF
V: TRBV7-9
length: 15

CDR3: CASSLAGVGGEQYF
V: TRBV27
length: 14

CDR3: CASSIGHPVYEQYF
V: TRBV19
length: 14

CDR3: CASTPLGRTTYNEQFF
V: TRBV12-3/TRBV12-4
length: 16

CDR3: CASSPYPYPSGSRNEQFF
V: TRBV28
length: 18

CDR3: CASIRTVGGRVNEQYF
V: TRBV27
length: 16

CDR3: CASSSQGWETQYF
V: TRBV7-9
length: 13

CDR3: CAISESGSDYGYTF
V: TRBV10-3
length: 14

CDR3: CASSLEDRAQYF
V: TRBV11-2
length: 12

CDR3: CSAKSGELAGFSYEQYF
V: TRBV20-1
length: 17

CDR3: CASSSDKIAKNIQYF
V: TRBV2
length: 15

CDR3: CASSYADGNYNEQFF
V: TRBV6-5
length: 15